This TCR beta chain was captured in a study of blood T cells in healthy people across ages. At the level of the study: Every two T cells gave about one barcoded beta molecule via template switching.

The study isolated at least 7 million PBMCs from each sample. Concerning this clonotype: Its antigen is still unknown.

Findings of the study overall: Age brought a roughly linear fall in TCR beta diversity measured per million T cells. A strong correlation was found between TCR beta diversity and the percentage of naive T cells.

Per the germline V gene, CDR1 is DFQATT and CDR2 is SNEGSKA (reference sequence). This CDR3 has 20 amino acids. V was clipped by 0 bases and J by 1 base; unmatched bases: 12. Primed by a sample-barcoded 5' primer and a J-beta primer mix, a second PCR proceeded for about 6 to 11 cycles. A single record per CDR3 protein comes from TCRdb applying MiXCR to the 5' RACE reads. The sample has about 2 million distinct CDR3 sequences, 49% seen once. The TCR comes from a woman aged 40 to 55 in good health. Sequencing was done on a sample of blood. This chain joins TRBV20-1 and TRBJ2-1, with 13 bases fitting TRBD2. CDR3 loop: CSARDPWGLAGRRSYNEQFF. The CDR3 DNA follows: TGCAGTGCTAGAGATCCGTGGGGACTAGCGGGGCGACGATCCTACAATGAGCAGTTCTTC.